This entry describes one T cell receptor beta chain. The sample comes from a study of OX40 agonist ivuxolimab in advanced cancers. Some clones are missing from TCRdb's copy, which holds only in-frame ones; the method was immunoSEQ multiplex PCR. The sample lists about 54,000 clones; more than 85% were seen once. Germline-derived CDR1 and CDR2 are SNHLY and FYNNEI. CDR3 length: 17 amino acids. The V gene lost 3 bases and the J gene lost 9 bases, with 24 bases spanning the gap. The specimen comprised CD4+ or CD8+ T cells sorted from blood, sampled in a trial of the OX40 agonist ivuxolimab. The V gene is TRBV2, the J gene TRBJ2-1; D assignment may be TRBD1 or TRBD2 (5 bases each). The sequence derives from an adult with an advanced solid tumor such as melanoma, head and neck, liver or kidney cancer. The CDR3 protein is CASSDRPPGTSLGEQFF. The CDR3, as DNA: TGTGCCAGCAGTGATCGCCCCCCGGGGACCTCCCTAGGTGAGCAGTTCTTC.